Below are 11 T cell receptor beta chains sequenced from a single sample in a study of T cell clonality in common variable immunodeficiency. The repertoire was sequenced with immunoSEQ multiplex PCR; TCRdb's copy has only in-frame clones and lacks some. Observed in the sample are around 40,000 clones, none of them singletons. The specimen sequenced was peripheral blood mononuclear cells. All receptors come from a person between 18 and 70 years old in good health.

This clone occurred many times. Read data end 3 residues before the CDR3 end; the end is taken from the germline J gene. V is TRBV15 and J is TRBJ2-1; perhaps TRBD2 as D (6 bases). The CDR3 spans 17 residues. Trimming took off 0 bases at V and 6 bases at J, with 18 bases between the two ends. Per the germline V gene, CDR1 is LNHNV and CDR2 is YYDKDF (reference sequence). The sequenced part of the CDR3 DNA is TGTGCCACCAGCAGAGATACGAAGGCGGGGAGAGGCAATGAG. Amino acid sequence: CATSRDTKAGRGNE. The entire CDR3 protein is CATSRDTKAGRGNEQFF.

This clone was counted at least ten times. The read ends 3 residues shy of where the CDR3 ends; the end is completed using the germline J gene. The V gene is TRBV19, the J gene TRBJ1-1; the D gene is possibly TRBD1 (6 bases). This CDR3 spans 14 amino acids. V lost 6 bases, J lost 1 base, and 12 bases lay in between. Germline lookup yields CDR1 LNHDA and CDR2 SQIVND (reference sequence). The covered CDR3 bases are TGTGCCAGTAGGCGCGACAGGAGGAACACTGAA. It codes for CASRRDRRNTE. The whole CDR3 is CASRRDRRNTEAFF.

This clone was seen ten or more times. The CDR3 end lies 3 residues beyond the end of the read and is filled in from the germline J gene. V is TRBV5-4 and J is TRBJ2-2; TRBD2 is a possible D gene (5 bases). This CDR3 has 15 residues. Deletions cut 2 bases from V and 2 bases from J, with 10 bases between. The germline gives CDR1 SGHNT, CDR2 YYREEE (reference sequence). The CDR3 reads CASSLGSGNTGELFF. The CDR3 DNA, read in part, is TGTGCCAGCAGCTTAGGAAGCGGAAACACCGGGGAG.

In its sample, this clone was seen many times. Read coverage stops 3 residues before the CDR3 terminus; the germline J gene supplies the remainder. The sample contains more than one DNA sequence encoding this CDR3. The J gene is TRBJ1-3, the V gene TRBV19; TRBD1 aligns across 7 bases. Looked up from germline, CDR1 is LNHDA and CDR2 is SQIVND (reference sequence). With 5 bases clipped from V and 4 bases from J, the junction kept 5 bases outside the gene matches. The CDR3 extends over 14 amino acids. CDR3 residues: CASSRGTAGNTIYF. CDR3 bases read: TGTGCCAGTAGTCGCGGGACAGCCGGAAACACC.

This clone was counted ten times or more. Read data end 3 residues before the CDR3 end; the end is taken from the germline J gene. The chain is built from TRBV19 and TRBJ2-7, with TRBD1 matching 12 bases. The CDR3 extends over 16 amino acids. CDR1 and CDR2 from the germline V gene are LNHDA and SQIVND (reference sequence). V dropped 6 bases and J dropped 1; count of bases not matched to a gene: 7. Partial CDR3 DNA: TGTGCCAGTAGCCGCCAGGGACAGGGGGCATCCTACGAG. Its protein is CASSRQGQGASYE. The entire CDR3 protein is CASSRQGQGASYEQYF.

The sample holds many counts of this clone. The DNA ends 3 residues before the CDR3 does, and the rest of the CDR3 is filled in from the germline J gene. The genes are TRBV5-4 and TRBJ2-3, with TRBD2 as a possible D gene (6 bases). The CDR3 sequence is 14 residues long. Germline loops: CDR1 SGHNT, CDR2 YYREEE (reference sequence). V was cut by 1 base and J by 3 bases, with 9 bases left in between. The CDR3 loop is CASSLRGSTDTQYF. Partial CDR3 DNA: TGTGCCAGCAGCTTGCGGGGGAGTACAGATACG. Drawing the rest from reference TRBV5-4 and TRBJ2-3, the complete variable domain is ETGVTQSPTHLIKTRGQQVTLRCSSQSGHNTVSWYQQALGQGPQFIFQYYREEENGRGNFPPRFSGLQFPNYSSELNVNALELDDSALYLCASSLRGSTDTQYFGPGTRLTVL.

This clone was observed at least ten times. CDR3 amino acids: CASSPGTSGINEQFF. The CDR3 DNA, read in part, is TGTGCCAGCAGCCCCGGGACTAGCGGGATCAATGAG. The chain has TRBV5-5 and TRBJ2-1, with TRBD2 matching 13 bases. Sequencing ends 3 residues short of the CDR3 end; the germline J gene provides the rest. CDR3 length: 15 residues. The germline gives CDR1 SGHKS, CDR2 YYEKEE (reference sequence). The V and J ends lost 4 bases and 6 bases, in that order; junction bases with no gene match: 4. Together with reference TRBV5-5 and TRBJ2-1, the CDR3 gives the full variable domain: DAGVTQSPTHLIKTRGQQVTLRCSPISGHKSVSWYQQVLGQGPQFIFQYYEKEERGRGNFPDRFSARQFPNYSSELNVNALLLGDSALYLCASSPGTSGINEQFFGPGTRLTVL.

This clone has ten or more counts. Read data end 3 residues before the CDR3 end; the end is taken from the germline J gene. V gene TRBV7-2 combines with J gene TRBJ1-1; 7 bases are shared with TRBD1. Trimming cost V 4 bases and J 5 bases; bases outside gene matches: 1. Germline loops: CDR1 SGHTA, CDR2 FQGNSA. CDR3 length: 12 residues. CDR3 DNA, as far as it was read: TGTGCCAGCAGCTACAGGGGTACTGAA. It is translated as CASSYRGTE. The complete CDR3 reads CASSYRGTEAFF.

Of note for this clone: A much larger clone differs by one base, so this may be a read error. The read gets to within 3 residues of the CDR3 end, and the germline J gene fills in the rest. The chain uses TRBV19 and TRBJ1-2; 7 bases align to TRBD1. Per germline, CDR1 LNHDA and CDR2 SQIVND (reference sequence). The J segment lost 5 bases and the V segment lost 7 bases, leaving 10 bases of the junction unmatched. This CDR3 is 14 amino acids long. Incomplete CDR3 DNA: TGTGCCAGTACCACTCCGGGACAGAGTTATGGC. Translating it yields CASTTPGQSYG. The CDR3 in its entirety is CASTTPGQSYGYTF.

In regard to this clone: The read halts 3 residues ahead of the CDR3 end, with the missing end drawn from the germline J gene. This chain links TRBV7-9 with TRBJ1-1; TRBD1 aligns across 7 bases. V lost 5 bases and J lost 1; bases outside the gene matches: 4. The germline V gene encodes CDR1 SEHNR and CDR2 FQNEAQ (reference sequence). CDR3 size: 14 residues. This CDR3 is CASSAGQTNTEAFF. The CDR3 DNA, read in part, is TGTGCCAGCAGCGCGGGACAGACGAACACTGAA.

Regarding this clone: The read terminates 3 residues ahead of where the CDR3 ends, so the germline J gene completes it. The V and J genes are TRBV7-8 and TRBJ1-1; no clear D. The germline CDR1 and CDR2 sequences are SGHVS and FQNEAQ. The CDR3 consists of 16 residues. CDR3 sequence reads: CASSSRPAVDTLGAFF. The CDR3 bases that were read are TGTGCCAGCAGCAGCAGGCCGGCAGTAGACACGCTTGGA.